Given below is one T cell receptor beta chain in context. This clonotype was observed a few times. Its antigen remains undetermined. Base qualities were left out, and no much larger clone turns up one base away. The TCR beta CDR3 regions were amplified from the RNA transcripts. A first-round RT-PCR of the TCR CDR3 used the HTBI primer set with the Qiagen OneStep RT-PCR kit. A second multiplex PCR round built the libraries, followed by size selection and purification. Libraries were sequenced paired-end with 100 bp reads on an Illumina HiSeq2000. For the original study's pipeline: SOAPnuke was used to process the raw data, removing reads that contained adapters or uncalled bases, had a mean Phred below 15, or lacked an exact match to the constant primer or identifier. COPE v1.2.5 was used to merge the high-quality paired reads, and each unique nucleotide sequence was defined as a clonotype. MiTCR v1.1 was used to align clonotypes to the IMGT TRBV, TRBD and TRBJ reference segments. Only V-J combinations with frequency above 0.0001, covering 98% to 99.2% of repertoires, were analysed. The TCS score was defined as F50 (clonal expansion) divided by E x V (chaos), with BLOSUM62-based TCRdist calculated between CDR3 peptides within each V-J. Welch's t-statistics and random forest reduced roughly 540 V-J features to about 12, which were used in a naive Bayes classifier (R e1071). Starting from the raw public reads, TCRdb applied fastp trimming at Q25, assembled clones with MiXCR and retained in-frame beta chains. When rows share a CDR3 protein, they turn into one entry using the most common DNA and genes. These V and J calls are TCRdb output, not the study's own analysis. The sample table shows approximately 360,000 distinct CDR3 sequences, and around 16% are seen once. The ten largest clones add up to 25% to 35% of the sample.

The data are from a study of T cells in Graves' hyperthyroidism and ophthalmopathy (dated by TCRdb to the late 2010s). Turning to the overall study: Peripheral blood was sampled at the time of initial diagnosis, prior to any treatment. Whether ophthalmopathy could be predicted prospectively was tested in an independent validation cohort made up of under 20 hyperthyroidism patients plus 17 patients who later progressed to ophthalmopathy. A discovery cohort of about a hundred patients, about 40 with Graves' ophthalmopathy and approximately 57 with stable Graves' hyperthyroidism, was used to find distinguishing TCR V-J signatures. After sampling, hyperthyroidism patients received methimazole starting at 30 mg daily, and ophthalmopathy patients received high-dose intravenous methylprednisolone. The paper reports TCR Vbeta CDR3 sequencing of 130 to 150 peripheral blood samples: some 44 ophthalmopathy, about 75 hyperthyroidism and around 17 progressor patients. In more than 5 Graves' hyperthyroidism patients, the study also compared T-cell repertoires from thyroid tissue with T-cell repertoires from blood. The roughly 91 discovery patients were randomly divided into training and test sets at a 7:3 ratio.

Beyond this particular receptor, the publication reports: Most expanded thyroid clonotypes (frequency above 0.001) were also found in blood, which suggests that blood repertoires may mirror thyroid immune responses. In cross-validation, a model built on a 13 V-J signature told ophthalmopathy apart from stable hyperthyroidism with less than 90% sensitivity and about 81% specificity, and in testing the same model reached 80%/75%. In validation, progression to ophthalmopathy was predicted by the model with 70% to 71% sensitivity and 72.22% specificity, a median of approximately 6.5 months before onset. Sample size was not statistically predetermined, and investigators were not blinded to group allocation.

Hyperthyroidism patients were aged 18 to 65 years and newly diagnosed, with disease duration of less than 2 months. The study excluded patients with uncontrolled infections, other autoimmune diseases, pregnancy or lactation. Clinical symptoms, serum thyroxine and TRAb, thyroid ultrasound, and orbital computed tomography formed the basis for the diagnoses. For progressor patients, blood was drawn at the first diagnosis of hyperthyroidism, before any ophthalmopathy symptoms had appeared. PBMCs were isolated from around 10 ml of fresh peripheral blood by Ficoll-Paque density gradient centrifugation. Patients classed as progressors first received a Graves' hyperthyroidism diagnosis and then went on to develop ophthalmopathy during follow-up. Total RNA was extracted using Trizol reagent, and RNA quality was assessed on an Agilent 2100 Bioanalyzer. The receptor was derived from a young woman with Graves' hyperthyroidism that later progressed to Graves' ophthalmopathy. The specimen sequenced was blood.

The CDR3 amino acid sequence is: CASSYLSGGTEAFF. The base sequence is TGTGCCAGCAGTTACCTCAGTGGGGGCACTGAAGCTTTCTTT. The V and J genes are TRBV6-5 and TRBJ1-1; a tentative D call is TRBD1 (5 bases match). CDR1 and CDR2, per the germline V gene, are MNHEY and SVGAGI. The CDR3 runs 14 amino acids, cysteine and phenylalanine included. The CDR3 DNA has 42 bases and is translated from base 1. The junction carries 11 bases between V and J, which are trimmed by 2 bases and 4 bases respectively.